The 3 T cell receptor beta chains below were found in one sample sequenced in a study of blood T cell repertoires in COVID-19. Assay: immunoSEQ multiplex PCR; the TCRdb copy retains only in-frame clones and omits some. The table lists 95,000 to 100,000 clones, 91% of them singletons, with roughly 17% in the top ten. The material sequenced was peripheral blood. These receptors were obtained from a man aged 50 to 59 with acute or convalescent COVID-19.

The chain has TRBV13 and TRBJ1-6; 7 nucleotides agree with TRBD1. The germline CDR1 and CDR2 sequences are PRHDT and FYEKMQ (reference sequence). The CDR3 runs to 15 residues. The V segment lost 5 bases and the J segment 9 bases; nucleotides outside the gene matches: 10. The CDR3 region has the DNA TGTGCCAGCAGCATCCAACAGGGGAGTGGTTCACCCCTCCACTTT. This codes for CASSIQQGSGSPLHF.

This chain uses TRBV7-8 with TRBJ2-1, with 10 nucleotides matching TRBD1. The V gene's germline CDR1 is SGHVS and CDR2 FQNEAQ. This CDR3 is built from 15 residues. The V segment lost 5 bases and the J segment 7 bases; nucleotides outside the gene matches: 8. CDR3 amino acids: CASSPPGQGRNEQFF. DNA for the CDR3: TGTGCCAGCAGCCCCCCGGGACAGGGGAGGAATGAGCAGTTCTTC.

This clone was seen once. J is TRBJ2-1 and V is TRBV19, with TRBD2 matching over 14 bases. Germline V gene sequence: CDR1 LNHDA, CDR2 SQIVND (reference sequence). The CDR3 has 16 amino acids. Germline trimming cut 6 bases from V and 9 bases from J; bases unmatched to any gene: 10. Here the CDR3 reads CASRMTGTSGGGEQFF. DNA for the CDR3: TGTGCCAGTAGAATGACCGGGACTAGCGGGGGTGGTGAGCAGTTCTTC.